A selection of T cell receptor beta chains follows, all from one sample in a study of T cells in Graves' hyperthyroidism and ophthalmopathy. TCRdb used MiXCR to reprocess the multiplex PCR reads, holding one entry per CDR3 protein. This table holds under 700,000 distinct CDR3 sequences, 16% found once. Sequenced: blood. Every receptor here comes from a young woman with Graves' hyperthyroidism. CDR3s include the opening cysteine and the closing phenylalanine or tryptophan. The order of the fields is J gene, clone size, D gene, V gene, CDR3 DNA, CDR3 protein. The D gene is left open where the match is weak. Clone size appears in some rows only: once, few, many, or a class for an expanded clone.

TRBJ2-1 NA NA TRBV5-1 TGCGCCAGCAGCCAGCTCGGGTCGGGACTTATTTACAATGAGCAGTTCTTC CASSQLGSGLIYNEQFF
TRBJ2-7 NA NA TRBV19 TGTGCCAGTAGTATAGTACACACGAACGAGCAGTACTTC CASSIVHTNEQYF
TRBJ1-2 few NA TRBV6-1 TGTGCCAGCAGTTCCAGGGACCCCCTCTATGGCTACACCTTC CASSSRDPLYGYTF
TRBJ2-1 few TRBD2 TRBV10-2 TGCGCCAGCAGTGGGGGCGGGAGAATGTACAATGAGCAGTTCTTC CASSGGGRMYNEQFF
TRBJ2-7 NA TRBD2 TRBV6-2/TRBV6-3 TGTGCCAGCAGTCCCGGGACTAGCGGTCTATACGAGCAGTACTTC CASSPGTSGLYEQYF
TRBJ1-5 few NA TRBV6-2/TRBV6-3 TGTGCCAGCAGCCCCTATCGGGGCTCAGTCAATCAGCCCCAGCATTTT CASSPYRGSVNQPQHF
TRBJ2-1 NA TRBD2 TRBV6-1 TGTGCCAGCAGGATAGCGGGAGTTAACAATGAGCAGTTCTTC CASRIAGVNNEQFF
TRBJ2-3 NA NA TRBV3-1 TGTGCCAGCAGCCAACCCCTAGGGGGTGGCACTGATACGCAGTATTTT CASSQPLGGGTDTQYF
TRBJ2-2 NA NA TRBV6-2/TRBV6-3 TGTGCCAGCGGAACCCTCGACACCGGGGAGCTGTTTTTT CASGTLDTGELFF
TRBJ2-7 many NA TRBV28 TGTGCCAGCAGTTTAGGCCGCCTAGGAGAGCAGTACTTC CASSLGRLGEQYF
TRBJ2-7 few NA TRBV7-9 TGTGCCAGCAGCCCCCGGGACCTATCTTACGAGCAGTACTTC CASSPRDLSYEQYF
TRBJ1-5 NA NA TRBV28 TGTGCCAGCAGTCCCCCACTTTACCGAGAGAGCAATCAGCCCCAGCATTTT CASSPPLYRESNQPQHF
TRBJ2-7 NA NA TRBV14 TGTGTCAGCAGCTACGGGACGGGGAACTACGAGCAGTACTTC CVSSYGTGNYEQYF
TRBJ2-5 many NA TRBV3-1 TGTGCCAGCAGCCAAGATACCGGAAGAGAGACCCAGTACTTC CASSQDTGRETQYF
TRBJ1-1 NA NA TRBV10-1 TGCGCCAGCAGTTCAGGAGGGATCGGAGCTTTCTTT CASSSGGIGAFF
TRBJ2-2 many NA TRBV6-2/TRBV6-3 TGTGCCAGCCGCTTACTGGGGAACACCGGGGAGCTGTTTTTT CASRLLGNTGELFF
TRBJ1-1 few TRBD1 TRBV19 TGTGCCAGTAGTTCAGGGGGCTTGGCTGAAGCTTTCTTT CASSSGGLAEAFF
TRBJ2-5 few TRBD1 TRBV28 TGTGCCAGCAGTTTAGGGACAGGCCTAAGGGAGACCCAGTACTTC CASSLGTGLRETQYF
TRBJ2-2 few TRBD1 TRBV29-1 TGCAGCGTTGAAGTGGGTACAGGGGCCGGGGAGCTGTTTTTT CSVEVGTGAGELFF
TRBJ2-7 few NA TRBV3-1 TGTGCCAGCAGCCAAGGTCGGGTTTTGGAGCAGTACTTC CASSQGRVLEQYF
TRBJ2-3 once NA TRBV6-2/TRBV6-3 TGTGCCCACGGCAGCCTGGGCACAGATACGCAGTATTTT CAHGSLGTDTQYF
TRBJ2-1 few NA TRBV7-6 TGTGCCAGCAGCTTACTTAAGGGCTCGGGTGAGCAGTTCTTC CASSLLKGSGEQFF
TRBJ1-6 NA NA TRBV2 TGTGCCAGCAGTGAAGGGGGAGGGGGATTAGGTTCACCCCTCCACTTT CASSEGGGGLGSPLHF
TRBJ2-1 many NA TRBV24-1 TGTGCCACCAGTGTGGGTCGTGGCACCCCGAGCTCCTACAATGAGCAGTTCTTC CATSVGRGTPSSYNEQFF
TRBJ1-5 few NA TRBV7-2 TGTGCCAGCAGCTTAGATGGGGCTGCTCAGCCCCAGCATTTT CASSLDGAAQPQHF
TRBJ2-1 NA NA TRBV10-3 TGTGCCACGCGAGGGGTGGAAGTCTACAATGAGCAGTTCTTC CATRGVEVYNEQFF
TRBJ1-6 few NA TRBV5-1 TGCGCCAGCAGCCTGAAGGGGATCAGTTCACCCCTCCACTTT CASSLKGISSPLHF
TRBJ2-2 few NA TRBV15 TGTGCCACCAGCAGAGTAGTAGGGTCAGGGGCCGGGGAGCTGTTTTTT CATSRVVGSGAGELFF
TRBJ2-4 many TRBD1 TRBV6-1 TGTGCCAGCAACGTGGGACAGGGCCAACCTCAGTACTTC CASNVGQGQPQYF
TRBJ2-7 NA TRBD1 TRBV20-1 TGCAGTGCTAGATCCAGGGGGCATCGGAACGGGAACCGACCTTACGAGCAGTACTTC CSARSRGHRNGNRPYEQYF
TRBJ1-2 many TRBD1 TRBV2 TGTGCCAGCAGCACGACCGGGACAGGCTATGGCTACACCTTC CASSTTGTGYGYTF
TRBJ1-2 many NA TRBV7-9 TGTGCCAGCAGCTCGTTATACTATGGCTACACCTTC CASSSLYYGYTF
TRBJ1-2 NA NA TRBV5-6 TGTGCCAGCAGCTTGGTCGGGGGTCGGTGGGGTGAGTCCAACTATGGCTACACCTTC CASSLVGGRWGESNYGYTF
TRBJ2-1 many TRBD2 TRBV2 TGTGCCAGCAGTGAGATGACTAGCGGAGACAATGAGCAGTTCTTC CASSEMTSGDNEQFF
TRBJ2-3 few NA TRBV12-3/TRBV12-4 TGTGCCAGCAGTTTATTAGGAGACGGAGATACGCAGTATTTT CASSLLGDGDTQYF
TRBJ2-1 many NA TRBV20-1 TGCAGTGCTACGCGACGTGGCTCCTACAATGAGCAGTTCTTC CSATRRGSYNEQFF
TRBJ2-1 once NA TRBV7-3 TGTGCCAGCAGCCAAACCGGGACACTTTACAATGAGCAGTTCTTC CASSQTGTLYNEQFF
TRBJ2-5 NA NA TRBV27 TGTGCCAGCAGTCCCTTGGAAAGGGATCAAGAGACCCAGTACTTC CASSPLERDQETQYF
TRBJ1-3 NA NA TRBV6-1 TGTGCCAGCACCGGGGGAACTGGAAACACCATATATTTT CASTGGTGNTIYF
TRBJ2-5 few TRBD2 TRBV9 TGTGCCAGCAGCGCGCGAGGAGGGGGACTAGCCCAAGAGACCCAGTACTTC CASSARGGGLAQETQYF
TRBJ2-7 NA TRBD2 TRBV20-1 TGCAGGGTTAATAGCGGGAGTTGGGACGAGCAGTACTTC CRVNSGSWDEQYF
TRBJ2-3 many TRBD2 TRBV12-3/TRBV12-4 TGTGCCAGCAGTACCGGGACTAGCGGGGAATCTAGCACAGATACGCAGTATTTT CASSTGTSGESSTDTQYF
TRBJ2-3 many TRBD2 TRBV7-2 TGTGCCAGCAGGGGGACCGGGACTAGCATTTCAGATACGCAGTATTTT CASRGTGTSISDTQYF
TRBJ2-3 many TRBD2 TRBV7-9 TGTGCCAGCACAGCGGGGGCCTTGCTGGGAGATACGCAGTATTTT CASTAGALLGDTQYF
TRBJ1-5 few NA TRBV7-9 TGTGCCAGCAGCTTCGAGGGGAGTTATCAGCCCCAGCATTTT CASSFEGSYQPQHF
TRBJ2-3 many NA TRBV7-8 TGTGCCAGCAGCTTAGCAGCCGCACGAACAGATACGCAGTATTTT CASSLAAARTDTQYF
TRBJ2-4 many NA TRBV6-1 TGTGCCAGCAGCTCGGCCGACAGGGCCAAAAACATTCAGTACTTC CASSSADRAKNIQYF
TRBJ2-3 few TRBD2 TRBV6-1 TGTGCCAGCAGTTCCTACACTAGCGGGGCTGGAGATACGCAGTATTTT CASSSYTSGAGDTQYF
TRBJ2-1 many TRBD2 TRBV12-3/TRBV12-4 TGTGCCAGCAGTACACCGACTAGCGGGGGGCCCGATGAGCAGTTCTTC CASSTPTSGGPDEQFF
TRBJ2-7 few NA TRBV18 TGTGCCAGCTCACCAGCGCGCGGGCACCCGACAACCTACGAGCAGTACTTC CASSPARGHPTTYEQYF
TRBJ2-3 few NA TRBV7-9 TGTGCCAGCAGCTTAGTTACGGGGAGCACAGATACGCAGTATTTT CASSLVTGSTDTQYF
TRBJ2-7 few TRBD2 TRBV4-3 TGCGCCAGCAGCCAGACGGGGGGGGCGCGGCACGAGCAGTACTTC CASSQTGGARHEQYF
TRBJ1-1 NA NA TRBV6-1 TGTGCCAGCCTAGCGGCTGAAGCTTTCTTT CASLAAEAFF
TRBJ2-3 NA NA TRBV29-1 TGCAGCGGTGAGGGGGGGGAGGCCGGGGCAGATACGCAGTATTTT CSGEGGEAGADTQYF
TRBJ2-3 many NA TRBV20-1 TGCAGTGCTAGGGGCAGCCTTAGCACAGATACGCAGTATTTT CSARGSLSTDTQYF
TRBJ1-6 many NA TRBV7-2 TGTGCCAGCAGCCCTGGTACGTGGACGGAAAATTCACCCCTCCACTTT CASSPGTWTENSPLHF
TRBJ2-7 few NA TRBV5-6 TGTGCCAGCAGCGAGGCAGGAGGGTTAGAGCAGTACTTC CASSEAGGLEQYF
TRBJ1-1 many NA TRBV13 TGTGCCAGCAGCTCCCTTACAGTGAGGAGCACTGAAGCTTTCTTT CASSSLTVRSTEAFF
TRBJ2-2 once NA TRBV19 TGTGCCAGTAGTAAATTCTCGGCTAGCCGGAACACCGGGGAGCTGTTTTTT CASSKFSASRNTGELFF